The 30 T cell receptor beta chains presented below share a single source sample, sequenced in a study of blood T cell repertoires in COVID-19. Some clones are missing from TCRdb's copy, which holds only in-frame ones; the method was immunoSEQ multiplex PCR. The sample has 50,000 or so clones, 83% seen once; the top ten hold 16%. The sample comprised peripheral blood. These receptors came from a man in his forties with acute or convalescent COVID-19.

The rearrangement joins TRBV7-2 to TRBJ2-7; D is unclear. The V and J ends lost 1 base and 0 bases respectively, with 7 bases between them. Germline loops: CDR1 SGHTA, CDR2 FQGNSA. This CDR3 is built from 14 residues. The CDR3 region is CASSLGFSSYEQYV. The CDR3 DNA reads as TGTGCCAGCAGCTTAGGCTTTAGCTCCTACGAGCAGTACGTC.

V is TRBV25-1 and J is TRBJ1-2; 9 bases match TRBD1. CDR1 is MGHDK and CDR2 is SYGVNS in the germline V gene. With 6 bases clipped from V and 0 bases from J, the junction kept 8 bases outside the gene matches. CDR3 length: 16 amino acids. In DNA, the CDR3 is TGTGCCAGCAGGGACAGGGGTCATTGTACTAACTATGGCTACACCTTC. Translating gives CASRDRGHCTNYGYTF.

V usage is TRBV6-1 and J usage is TRBJ2-3; TRBD1 matches 7 bases. The CDR3 has 16 amino acids. Germline assignment: CDR1 MNHNS and CDR2 SASEGT. Germline trimming cut 2 bases from V and 0 bases from J; bases unmatched to any gene: 5. The CDR3 loop reads CASSEHRGTSTDTQYF. DNA for the CDR3: TGTGCCAGCAGTGAACACAGGGGAACTAGCACAGATACGCAGTATTTT.

This chain links TRBV4-2 with TRBJ2-1; possible D gene TRBD1, 5 bases. The CDR3 has 17 residues. Germline lookup yields CDR1 LGHNA and CDR2 YNFKEQ. V dropped 4 bases and J dropped 5 bases, with 21 bases sitting between them. CDR3: CASSRIFQGESDNEQFF. In nucleotides, the CDR3 is TGTGCCAGCAGCCGAATATTTCAGGGCGAGTCTGACAATGAGCAGTTCTTC.

This clone occurred once. J is TRBJ2-7 and V is TRBV10-2, with 9 bases that match TRBD1. This CDR3 spans 14 amino acids. Germline trimming cut 6 bases from V and 6 bases from J; bases unmatched to any gene: 9. CDR1 WSHSY and CDR2 SAAADI come from the germline V gene. CDR3 sequence: CASREGQGKGEQYF. The CDR3 DNA reads TGCGCCAGCAGGGAGGGACAGGGTAAGGGCGAGCAGTACTTC.

V and J are TRBV2 and TRBJ2-2; 10 bases fit TRBD1. Germline V gene data show CDR1 as SNHLY and CDR2 as FYNNEI. This CDR3 comprises 15 residues. After removal of 5 bases from V and 6 bases from J, the junction contained 6 bases not matched to a gene. The CDR3 coding sequence is TGTGCCAGCAGTCCCAATGGACAGGGGGCCGGGGAGCTGTTTTTT. It is translated as CASSPNGQGAGELFF.

The chain carries TRBV3-1 (or the pseudogene TRBV3-2) and TRBJ1-1, with a weak D call TRBD1 (5 bases). The CDR3 runs 12 residues. Looked up from germline, CDR1 is LGHDT and CDR2 is YNNKEL (reference sequence). Trimming removed 2 bases at V and 5 bases at J, with 6 bases between. CDR3 bases: TGTGCCAGCAGCCAAAGGGGAACTGAAGCTTTCTTT. Its protein is CASSQRGTEAFF.

The rearrangement uses TRBV6-5 and TRBJ1-3; 7 bases are shared with TRBD1. This CDR3 is built from 15 residues. Germline CDR1 and CDR2: MNHEY and SVGAGI. V was clipped by 6 bases and J by 5 bases; unmatched bases: 10. The DNA of the CDR3 is TGTGCCAGCAGCAGACAGGGTTTGTTTCGAAACACCATATATTTT. Protein: CASSRQGLFRNTIYF.

In regard to this clone: This specimen includes other DNA sequences encoding the same CDR3. The J gene is TRBJ1-5, the V gene TRBV6-5; 10 bases line up with TRBD1. The CDR3 has 13 residues. With V trimmed by 6 bases and J by 7 bases, 3 bases remained unmatched. The germline V gene has CDR1 MNHEY and CDR2 SVGAGI. This CDR3 is CASRTGGGQPQHF. CDR3 bases: TGTGCCAGCAGGACAGGGGGCGGACAGCCCCAGCATTTT.

The chain carries TRBV9 and TRBJ2-5; 8 bases line up with TRBD2. This CDR3 has 17 amino acids. With 0 bases clipped from V and 5 bases from J, the junction kept 12 bases outside the gene matches. The V gene's germline CDR1 is SGDLS and CDR2 YYNGEE. The CDR3 sequence: CASSVDSGRALAETQYF. The CDR3 nucleotides are TGTGCCAGCAGCGTAGACAGCGGGAGAGCCTTGGCGGAGACCCAGTACTTC. The full variable domain, rest sourced from reference TRBV9 and TRBJ2-5, is DSGVTQTPKHLITATGQRVTLRCSPRSGDLSVYWYQQSLDQGLQFLIQYYNGEERAKGNILERFSAQQFPDLHSELNLSSLELGDSALYFCASSVDSGRALAETQYFGPGTRLLVL.

The J gene is TRBJ1-4, the V gene TRBV6-5, with a weak D call TRBD1 (6 bases). Germline lookup yields CDR1 MNHEY and CDR2 SVGAGI. V was cut by 0 bases and J by 8 bases, with 16 bases left in between. This CDR3 has 16 amino acids. The DNA for the CDR3 is TGTGCCAGCAGTTACTCGATCAGGGGCCTAGAGGAAAAACTGTTTTTT. Its protein is CASSYSIRGLEEKLFF.

J is TRBJ1-1 and V is TRBV6-5; D unresolved. This CDR3 comprises 12 residues. Trimming stripped 6 bases from V and 2 bases from J, with 7 bases between. CDR1 and CDR2 from the germline V gene are MNHEY and SVGAGI. The CDR3 reads CASSLSNTEAFF. The DNA for the CDR3 is TGTGCCAGCAGCCTGAGCAACACTGAAGCTTTCTTT.

The chain recombines TRBV7-6 with TRBJ2-5; tentatively, D is TRBD2 (5 bases). Germline loops: CDR1 SGHVS, CDR2 FNYEAQ. Trimming stripped 3 bases from V and 1 base from J, with 12 bases between. The CDR3 sequence is 15 residues long. The CDR3, as DNA: TGTGCCAGCAGCTTGGGGAGTAGTTTCCAAGAGACCCAGTACTTC. Its protein product is CASSLGSSFQETQYF.

This clone appeared a few times. V is TRBV30 and J is TRBJ2-7; TRBD2 matches 7 bases. The CDR3 covers 13 residues. Germline CDR1 GTSNPN, CDR2 SVGIG (reference sequence). The V and J ends lost 2 bases and 4 bases, in that order; junction bases with no gene match: 5. The CDR3 is CAWSLWGGYEQYF. The CDR3 bases are TGTGCCTGGAGTCTCTGGGGAGGGTACGAGCAGTACTTC. Together with reference TRBV30 and TRBJ2-7, the CDR3 gives the full variable domain: SQTIHQWPATLVQPVGSPLSLECTVEGTSNPNLYWYRQAAGRGLQLLFYSVGIGQISSEVPQNLSASRPQDRQFILSSKKLLLSDSGFYLCAWSLWGGYEQYFGPGTRLTVT.

This chain uses TRBV27 with TRBJ1-5; perhaps TRBD1 as D (6 bases). The CDR3 covers 13 residues. Germline CDR1 MNHEY, CDR2 SMNVEV (reference sequence). Trimming took 5 bases from V and 4 from J, leaving 9 bases between them. Here the CDR3 reads CASSVDRNQPQHF. CDR3 in DNA: TGTGCCAGCAGTGTGGACAGAAATCAGCCCCAGCATTTT.

The rearrangement uses TRBV28 and TRBJ2-6; 10 positions match TRBD1. This CDR3 spans 18 amino acids. Looked up from germline, CDR1 is MDHEN and CDR2 is SYDVKM. With 8 bases clipped from V and 4 bases from J, the junction kept 14 bases outside the gene matches. CDR3 DNA: TGTGCCAGCGAAAATAGGGACAGGGGATCGGCAGGGGCCAACGTCCTGACTTTC. It yields the protein CASENRDRGSAGANVLTF.

The V and J genes are TRBV30 and TRBJ1-5; D not certain. The CDR3 runs 13 residues. Trimming stripped 0 bases from V and 4 bases from J, with 7 bases between. The germline gives CDR1 GTSNPN, CDR2 SVGIG (reference sequence). The CDR3, as DNA: TGTGCCTGGAGTGTTTCGGTAAATCAGCCCCAGCATTTT. Translating it yields CAWSVSVNQPQHF.

V and J are TRBV13 and TRBJ2-1; weak D call: TRBD2 (6 bases). V shed 7 bases and J shed 2 bases, with 15 bases lying between them. From germline, CDR1 is PRHDT and CDR2 FYEKMQ (reference sequence). This CDR3 comprises 15 residues. CDR3 residues: CASNPDGGTYNEQFF. The CDR3, as DNA: TGTGCCAGCAACCCAGATGGGGGGACCTACAATGAGCAGTTCTTC.

This sequence joins TRBV2 and TRBJ1-6; the match to TRBD1 covers 7 bases. Unmatched junction bases numbered 8, after V lost 0 bases and J lost 12 bases. Germline CDR1 is SNHLY and CDR2 is FYNNEI. The CDR3 extends over 15 amino acids. The CDR3 DNA reads as TGTGCCAGCAGTGAAGCGACGGGACAGCAAGTACCCCTCCACTTT. It codes for CASSEATGQQVPLHF.

To note about this clone: The junction departs from germline at one end; a sequencing error may be responsible. The gene calls are TRBV11-2 and TRBJ2-1; D gene unclear. The CDR3 has 11 residues. Germline CDR1 reads SGHAT; CDR2 reads FQNNGV. CDR3 DNA: TGTGCCAGCAGCTTAGACAAAGAGCAGTTCTTC. It yields the protein CASSLDKEQFF.

V gene TRBV6-5 combines with J gene TRBJ1-6; tentatively, D is TRBD1 (6 bases). Germline CDR1 reads MNHEY; CDR2 reads SVGAGI. Deletions cut 6 bases from V and 8 bases from J, with 11 bases between. The CDR3 length is 13 residues. The CDR3, as DNA: TGTGCCAGCAGACCGGACAGCTATTCACCCCTCCACTTT. This codes for CASRPDSYSPLHF.

The V and J genes are TRBV7-8 and TRBJ2-7; 12 bases line up with TRBD2. The CDR3 runs to 16 residues. V trimming: 5 bases; J trimming: 7 bases; junction bases outside the gene matches: 12. CDR1 and CDR2 (germline): SGHVS, FQNEAQ. In DNA form, the CDR3 reads TGTGCCAGCAGCAGACAGGCTAGCGGGGGGGCAAAGGAGCAGTACGTC. Translating gives CASSRQASGGAKEQYV.

This clone was detected once. The chain links TRBV5-8 to TRBJ1-1; D gene ambiguous. The CDR3 contains 16 residues. Germline lookup yields CDR1 SGHTS and CDR2 YDEGEE. V was clipped by 0 bases and J by 5 bases, with 17 bases between them. The CDR3 coding sequence is TGTGCCAGCAGCTTGGGGGCCCCCCTACATGGGACTGAAGCTTTCTTT. Its protein is CASSLGAPLHGTEAFF.

The count of this clone is one. V is TRBV19 and J is TRBJ1-4; TRBD1 agrees at 9 bases. Germline CDR1 and CDR2: LNHDA and SQIVND (reference sequence). The CDR3 totals 14 residues. Trimming cost V 5 bases and J 10 bases; bases outside gene matches: 8. The CDR3, as DNA: TGTGCCAGTAGTGCCGAGGACAGGGGAGGAAAACTGTTTTTT. Translating gives CASSAEDRGGKLFF.

The chain's CDR3 is CASSVGGGAKETQYF. The CDR3 DNA follows: TGTGCCAGCAGCGTAGGAGGGGGGGCGAAGGAGACCCAGTACTTC. J is TRBJ2-5 and V is TRBV9, with D tentatively TRBD2 (7 bases). CDR1 and CDR2 from the germline V gene are SGDLS and YYNGEE. This CDR3 comprises 15 residues. V was clipped by 0 bases and J by 5 bases, with 14 bases between them.

The J gene is TRBJ2-2, the V gene TRBV5-8; D might be TRBD1 (6 bases). The CDR3 spans 17 residues. Germline values: CDR1 SGHTS, CDR2 YDEGEE. V was clipped by 3 bases and J by 4 bases, with 19 bases between them. CDR3 protein: CASSYSTGRRATGELFF. The DNA for the CDR3 is TGTGCCAGCAGCTATTCGACAGGTAGAAGGGCCACCGGGGAGCTGTTTTTT. Full variable domain (outside the CDR3, taken from reference TRBV5-8 and TRBJ2-2): EAGVTQSPTHLIKTRGQQATLRCSPISGHTSVYWYQQALGLGLQFLLWYDEGEERNRGNFPPRFSGRQFPNYSSELNVNALELEDSALYLCASSYSTGRRATGELFFGEGSRLTVL.

The chain joins TRBV5-1 to TRBJ1-4; perhaps TRBD1 as D (6 bases). With 0 bases removed from V and 2 bases from J, the gap between germline ends came to 8 bases. Per germline, CDR1 SGHRS and CDR2 YFSETQ. The CDR3 has 15 amino acids. The CDR3 DNA follows: TGCGCCAGCAGCTTGGTTGGGGGCACTAATGAAAAACTGTTTTTT. This sequence encodes CASSLVGGTNEKLFF.

The chain uses TRBV27 and TRBJ2-3, with TRBD2 identical over 11 bases. Germline V lookup: CDR1 MNHEY, CDR2 SMNVEV (reference sequence). Trimming cost V 6 bases and J 6 bases; bases outside gene matches: 5. This CDR3 has 14 residues. The CDR3 region has the DNA TGTGCCAGCAGCGGACTAGCGGGCGGGGATACGCAGTATTTT. Amino acids: CASSGLAGGDTQYF.

The rearrangement joins TRBV12-3 or TRBV12-4 to TRBJ2-7; 9 nucleotides match TRBD2. V trimming: 6 bases; J trimming: 6 bases; junction bases outside the gene matches: 6. This CDR3 contains 13 residues. This chain's CDR3 is CASRAGGPGEQYF. CDR3 nucleotide sequence: TGTGCCAGCAGGGCGGGAGGGCCTGGCGAGCAGTACTTC.

V usage is TRBV5-4 and J usage is TRBJ1-4; possibly TRBD1 for D (6 bases). The CDR3 spans 16 residues. V shed 3 bases and J shed 6 bases, with 18 bases lying between them. Germline lookup yields CDR1 SGHNT and CDR2 YYREEE (reference sequence). In nucleotides, the CDR3 is TGTGCCAGCAGCTGGGGTGGGGGCAGCTCCTATGAAAAACTGTTTTTT. Translation gives CASSWGGGSSYEKLFF.